These 30 T cell receptor beta chains originate from one sample sequenced in a study of blood T cell repertoires in COVID-19 (dated by TCRdb to 2020 to 2021). The library was generated by the immunoSEQ multiplex PCR assay. TCRdb holds this immuneACCESS table with in-frame rearrangements only. Some clones are missing; in checked studies, unresolved V genes explain under half, and the rest has no known cause. Counted in this sample were approximately 270,000 clones; 65% to 90% of them appeared once. The ten largest clonotypes hold around 1.7% of the sample. Sequenced sample: PBMCs or T cells enriched from blood (not recorded which). These receptors came from a man aged 40-50 years who had recovered from COVID-19.

The CDR3 is CASSLWGEGHHEQYF. The CDR3 DNA reads TGTGCCAGCAGTTTATGGGGGGAGGGCCACCACGAGCAGTACTTC. The V and J genes are TRBV28 and TRBJ2-7, with 7 nucleotides matching TRBD2. CDR3 length: 15 amino acids. V was pared by 0 bases and J by 5 bases, with 7 bases of the junction left unmatched. CDR1 is MDHEN and CDR2 is SYDVKM in the germline V gene.

CDR3 loop: CASSVSGNQETQYF. The CDR3 DNA sequence: TGTGCCAGCAGCGTATCAGGGAACCAAGAGACCCAGTACTTC. This chain uses TRBV9 with TRBJ2-5, with D perhaps matching TRBD1 (5 bases). The CDR3 sequence is 14 residues long. V was pared by 1 base and J by 0 bases, with 7 bases between. Germline-derived CDR1 and CDR2 are SGDLS and YYNGEE.

This clone has just a few counts. This chain connects TRBV30 to TRBJ2-7; D unresolved. Trimming removed 1 base at V and 4 bases at J, with 5 bases between. Germline assignment: CDR1 GTSNPN and CDR2 SVGIG (reference sequence). The CDR3 contains 11 residues. The CDR3 sequence: CAWSDLYEQYF. The CDR3 DNA follows: TGTGCCTGGAGTGACTTATACGAGCAGTACTTC.

The J gene is TRBJ2-1, the V gene TRBV19, with a possible D match to TRBD2 (6 bases). The CDR3 spans 12 residues. Germline values: CDR1 LNHDA, CDR2 SQIVND (reference sequence). V lost 7 bases and J 7 bases, leaving 11 bases between the germline ends. The CDR3 spells CASTPDYNEQFF. DNA for the CDR3: TGTGCCAGTACACCGGACTATAATGAGCAGTTCTTC.

The chain is built from TRBV28 and TRBJ2-5; 13 bases fit TRBD2. The V and J ends lost 4 bases and 5 bases, in that order; junction bases with no gene match: 7. This CDR3 spans 16 amino acids. Looked up from germline, CDR1 is MDHEN and CDR2 is SYDVKM. CDR3 coding DNA: TGTGCCAGCAGTTGGACTAGCGGGAGCTGGAGGGAGACCCAGTACTTC. Translating it yields CASSWTSGSWRETQYF.

The chain combines TRBV10-3 with TRBJ2-1, with 8 bases fitting TRBD2. The length of the CDR3 is 16 residues. V dropped 5 bases and J dropped 0; count of bases not matched to a gene: 6. Germline V gives CDR1 ENHRY, CDR2 SYGVKD. The CDR3 here is CAISQSSGSSYNEQFF. The CDR3 DNA reads as TGTGCCATCAGTCAATCGAGCGGGAGCTCCTACAATGAGCAGTTCTTC.

This clone was counted once. The chain employs TRBV7-2 and TRBJ1-3; TRBD1 might be the D (6 bases). The CDR3 is 15 amino acids. The V end lost 2 bases, the J end lost 6 bases, and 14 bases lay between the germline ends. From germline, CDR1 is SGHTA and CDR2 FQGNSA. The CDR3 coding sequence is TGTGCCAGCAGCTTAACCGGACAGCTCTCAAACACCATATATTTT. Protein: CASSLTGQLSNTIYF.

The genes are TRBV6-2 or TRBV6-3 and TRBJ1-5; D is perhaps TRBD1 (6 bases). The length of the CDR3 is 15 residues. The V end was cut by 2 bases, the J end by 7 bases, with 15 bases between. Germline CDR1 MNHEY, CDR2 SVGEGT. The CDR3 here is CASSYGSGASQPQHF. In nucleotides, the CDR3 is TGTGCCAGCAGTTACGGATCAGGGGCATCCCAGCCCCAGCATTTT.

About this clone: One junction end does not reproduce the germline sequence, and a read error may be involved. The chain uses TRBV27 and TRBJ1-2; maybe TRBD1 (6 bases). CDR3 length: 14 amino acids. CDR1 and CDR2 (germline): MNHEY, SMNVEV (reference sequence). The CDR3 spells CASSLYPSLDRVDF. The CDR3, as DNA: TGTGCCAGCAGTTTATACCCCTCCTTGGACAGAGTAGACTTC.

This rearrangement joins TRBV2 to TRBJ1-4, with 7 bases identical to TRBD1. Germline lookup yields CDR1 SNHLY and CDR2 FYNNEI. The CDR3 runs 16 residues. Trimming at V came to 3 bases and at J to 7 bases, leaving 11 bases not matched to a gene. In nucleotides, the CDR3 is TGTGCCAGCAGTGAGCAAGGACAGGTTGGAAGTGAAAAACTGTTTTTT. Encoded protein: CASSEQGQVGSEKLFF.

The chain joins TRBV4-3 to TRBJ1-3; D is undetermined. V was trimmed by 3 bases and J by 4 bases, leaving 13 bases between them. The CDR3 runs 15 residues. Germline values: CDR1 LGHNA, CDR2 YSLEER. The CDR3 sequence: CASSHGEVLGNTIYF. In nucleotides, the CDR3 is TGCGCCAGCAGCCACGGGGAGGTTCTGGGAAACACCATATATTTT.

The chain recombines TRBV5-4 with TRBJ1-5; D possibly corresponds to TRBD1 (5 bases). The CDR3 is made up of 13 amino acids. The germline CDR1 and CDR2 sequences are SGHNT and YYREEE (reference sequence). V shed 3 bases and J shed 7 bases, with 11 bases lying between them. In DNA, the CDR3 is TGTGCCAGCAGCTCAGGGTATGGACAGCCCCAGCATTTT. Translating it yields CASSSGYGQPQHF.

This chain uses TRBV2 with TRBJ2-7; D might be TRBD2 (6 bases). Germline V gene sequence: CDR1 SNHLY, CDR2 FYNNEI. This CDR3 contains 15 residues. V lost 3 bases, J lost 7 bases, and 19 bases lay in between. The CDR3 protein is CASSEGWEADLEQYF. The CDR3 DNA reads TGTGCCAGCAGTGAGGGGTGGGAGGCCGATTTGGAGCAGTACTTC.

This clone was counted only a few times. The chain is built from TRBV18 and TRBJ2-2, with 9 bases that match TRBD2. Per the germline V gene, CDR1 is KGHSH and CDR2 is LQKENI. Unmatched junction bases numbered 4, after V lost 3 bases and J lost 5 bases. The CDR3 loop spans 15 amino acids. The CDR3 sequence: CASSPGGRATGELFF. CDR3 nucleotide sequence: TGTGCCAGCTCACCCGGCGGGAGGGCGACCGGGGAGCTGTTTTTT.

The rearrangement uses TRBV6-2 or TRBV6-3 and TRBJ1-2; D is possibly TRBD1 (5 bases). The CDR3 runs to 15 residues. CDR1 is MNHEY and CDR2 is SVGEGT in the germline V gene. V was cut by 5 bases and J by 5 bases, with 18 bases left in between. The DNA of the CDR3 is TGTGCCAGCAGTGACTTAGGCGAAAGGGGATATGGCTACACCTTC. It is translated as CASSDLGERGYGYTF.

This sequence joins TRBV7-2 and TRBJ2-3, with 9 bases matching TRBD1. Per germline, CDR1 SGHTA and CDR2 FQGNSA. The length of the CDR3 is 15 residues. Unmatched junction bases numbered 5, after V lost 2 bases and J lost 5 bases. The CDR3: CASSLRTGAGDTQYF. CDR3 DNA: TGTGCCAGCAGCTTACGGACAGGGGCGGGAGATACGCAGTATTTT.

The count of this clone is one. This chain connects TRBV6-4 to TRBJ1-5; a possible D gene is TRBD1 (5 bases). CDR1 is MRHNA and CDR2 is SNTAGT in the germline V gene. The CDR3 totals 17 residues. V lost 4 bases and J 0 bases, leaving 16 bases between the germline ends. Here the CDR3 DNA reads TGTGCCAGCAGTGTGGGCAGGGAAACATATAGCAATCAGCCCCAGCATTTT. This gives the protein CASSVGRETYSNQPQHF.

The chain employs TRBV10-3 and TRBJ1-1; D is possibly TRBD1 (6 bases). The CDR3 consists of 13 residues. V was trimmed by 6 bases and J by 3 bases, leaving 11 bases between them. From germline, CDR1 is ENHRY and CDR2 SYGVKD. The CDR3 reads CAISQGSDTEAFF. DNA of the CDR3: TGTGCCATCAGCCAGGGGTCTGACACTGAAGCTTTCTTT.

This chain connects TRBV7-3 to TRBJ1-2, with unresolved D. Trimming removed 6 bases from V and 4 bases from J, with 15 bases in between. Germline CDR1 is SGHTA and CDR2 is FQGTGA. The CDR3 runs to 14 residues. The CDR3 spells CASSHAPGVYGYTF. The CDR3 nucleotides are TGTGCCAGCAGTCACGCACCCGGGGTCTATGGCTACACCTTC.

In its sample, this clone was seen many times. The gene calls are TRBV6-2 or TRBV6-3 and TRBJ2-5; unclear D gene. The length of the CDR3 is 14 residues. Trimming took 4 bases from V and 1 from J, leaving 10 bases between them. Germline lookup yields CDR1 MNHEY and CDR2 SVGEGT. Written as DNA, the CDR3 is TGTGCCAGCAGTTCCCTGACAACCCAAGAGACCCAGTACTTC. Translated, it gives CASSSLTTQETQYF.

Concerning this clone itself: This sample includes further DNA sequences coding for the same CDR3. V and J are TRBV9 and TRBJ2-7; the match to TRBD1 covers 9 bases. Germline trimming cut 0 bases from V and 4 bases from J; bases unmatched to any gene: 5. Germline CDR1 reads SGDLS; CDR2 reads YYNGEE. CDR3 length equals 15 residues. The DNA for the CDR3 is TGTGCCAGCAGCGTAGGACAGGGGGTCGTATACGAGCAGTACTTC. It encodes CASSVGQGVVYEQYF.

This clone showed up just once. The chain employs TRBV5-1 and TRBJ2-3; D unclear. The CDR3 covers 13 residues. Between the trimmed V and J ends, which lost 0 bases and 6 bases, there was a span of 8 bases. Germline values: CDR1 SGHRS, CDR2 YFSETQ. Here the CDR3 DNA reads TGCGCCAGCAGCTTGGGATCAGCGGATACGCAGTATTTT. This gives the protein CASSLGSADTQYF. The variable domain in full, completed from reference TRBV5-1 and TRBJ2-3, reads KAGVTQTPRYLIKTRGQQVTLSCSPISGHRSVSWYQQTPGQGLQFLFEYFSETQRNKGNFPGRFSGRQFSNSRSEMNVSTLELGDSALYLCASSLGSADTQYFGPGTRLTVL.

V gene TRBV11-1 combines with J gene TRBJ2-5; D is ambiguous. Looked up from germline, CDR1 is SGHAT and CDR2 is FQDESV (reference sequence). CDR3 length: 14 amino acids. Between the trimmed V and J ends, which lost 1 base and 2 bases, there was a span of 8 bases. The CDR3 coding sequence is TGTGCCAGCAGCTTAGAGTCCGGGCAAGAGACCCAGTACTTC. Its translation: CASSLESGQETQYF.

J is TRBJ1-2 and V is TRBV5-6; 11 nucleotides agree with TRBD1. The CDR3 length is 16 residues. Losses at the gene ends were 3 bases for V and 5 bases for J; bases not matched to a gene: 9. Germline V gives CDR1 SGHDT, CDR2 YYEEEE. CDR3 nucleotide sequence: TGTGCCAGCAGCTGGACCGGGACAGGGGGGAGGTATGGCTACACCTTC. Its translation: CASSWTGTGGRYGYTF.

This chain joins TRBV5-1 and TRBJ2-1, with D perhaps TRBD1 (6 bases). CDR1 and CDR2 from the germline V gene are SGHRS and YFSETQ. V was trimmed by 1 base and J by 0 bases, leaving 14 bases between them. CDR3 length: 17 amino acids. This CDR3 reads CASSLTGHWSSYNEQFF. CDR3 DNA: TGCGCCAGCAGCTTGACGGGACACTGGAGCTCCTACAATGAGCAGTTCTTC.

This clone was found once. The chain couples TRBV18 to TRBJ1-4, with D unresolved. The CDR3 is 16 amino acids. Trimming pared 6 bases from V and 0 bases from J, leaving 14 bases between. CDR1 and CDR2 from the germline V gene are KGHSH and LQKENI. The CDR3 here is CASSPPQQTTNEKLFF. In nucleotides, the CDR3 is TGTGCCAGCTCCCCCCCCCAACAGACAACTAATGAAAAACTGTTTTTT.

At least ten counts were recorded for this clone. This chain connects TRBV6-4 to TRBJ2-3; 12 bases agree with TRBD2. Germline values: CDR1 MRHNA, CDR2 SNTAGT. The trim removed 4 bases at V and 1 base at J, leaving 0 bases unmatched. The CDR3 has 15 residues. CDR3: CASSGTSGGTDTQYF. The CDR3 bases are TGTGCCAGCAGTGGGACTAGCGGGGGCACAGATACGCAGTATTTT.

This sequence joins TRBV28 and TRBJ1-5; a possible D gene is TRBD1 (6 bases). The V end was cut by 10 bases, the J end by 5 bases, with 9 bases between. This CDR3 comprises 11 residues. The germline gives CDR1 MDHEN, CDR2 SYDVKM. Here the CDR3 reads CATHRDQPQHF. The CDR3 DNA reads as TGTGCCACCCACAGGGATCAGCCCCAGCATTTT.

The chain recombines TRBV7-9 with TRBJ2-3; no clear D. V lost 5 bases, J lost 1 base, and 10 bases lay in between. Per the germline V gene, CDR1 is SEHNR and CDR2 is FQNEAQ (reference sequence). The CDR3 loop spans 14 amino acids. CDR3 sequence: CASSPALGTDTQYF. The DNA for the CDR3 is TGTGCCAGCAGCCCGGCGCTAGGCACAGATACGCAGTATTTT.

The J gene is TRBJ1-2, the V gene TRBV27; the match to TRBD1 covers 7 bases. CDR3 length: 14 amino acids. V was pared by 4 bases and J by 7 bases, with 9 bases of the junction left unmatched. Germline V CDR1 and CDR2: MNHEY, SMNVEV (reference sequence). DNA for the CDR3: TGTGCCAGCAGTTCGCGACAGGGTTCCTTTGGCTACACCTTC. Residues: CASSSRQGSFGYTF.